The next 30 T cell receptor beta chains were all read from a single sample in a study of blood T cell repertoires in COVID-19 (dated by TCRdb to 2018 to 2020). The method behind the library was the immunoSEQ multiplex PCR assay. The table comes from immuneACCESS by way of TCRdb, which keeps in-frame sequences with V and J called. Part of the clones is missing from these tables; in studies checked, under half for an unresolved V gene and the rest for unknown reasons. Recorded for this sample are a few hundred thousand clones; approximately 91% of them occurred a single time. The ten largest make up about 1.5% of the sample. Sequencing was carried out using PBMCs or T cells enriched from blood (not recorded which). These receptors came from a woman younger than 35 who had been exposed to COVID-19.

The gene calls are TRBV6-2 or TRBV6-3 and TRBJ2-7; a weak D match, TRBD2 (5 bases). Trimming took off 6 bases at V and 2 bases at J, with 14 bases between the two ends. The CDR3 length is 14 residues. The germline gives CDR1 MNHEY, CDR2 SVGEGT. The DNA for the CDR3 is TGTGCCAGCAGCATGGACTTTAACCCCTACGAGCAGTACTTC. It yields the protein CASSMDFNPYEQYF.

In its sample, this clone was seen a few times. The V gene is TRBV5-6, the J gene TRBJ1-2, with TRBD1 matching over 9 bases. Germline V CDR1 and CDR2: SGHDT, YYEEEE. The junction had 7 bases not matched to a gene; V was cut back by 5 bases and J by 8 bases. This CDR3 is built from 13 residues. The CDR3 region has the DNA TGTGCCAGCAGGGGACAGGGCCCCCAAGGCTACACCTTC. This gives the protein CASRGQGPQGYTF.

V usage is TRBV7-2 and J usage is TRBJ1-2; 7 nucleotides align to TRBD1. From germline, CDR1 is SGHTA and CDR2 FQGNSA. The CDR3 contains 17 residues. Trimming removed 4 bases from V and 4 bases from J; junction bases left unmatched: 15. CDR3 residues: CASSSRGTEVIVYGYTF. CDR3 coding DNA: TGTGCCAGCAGCTCGCGAGGGACAGAGGTTATTGTCTATGGCTACACCTTC.

CDR3 region: CASSLEQPNTEAFF. The CDR3 DNA reads as TGTGCCAGCAGTTTAGAACAACCCAACACTGAAGCTTTCTTT. V gene TRBV28 combines with J gene TRBJ1-1, with unresolved D. Per the germline V gene, CDR1 is MDHEN and CDR2 is SYDVKM. The CDR3 consists of 14 residues. Between the trimmed V and J ends, which lost 2 bases and 2 bases, there was a span of 9 bases.

This clone was counted only a few times. The chain couples TRBV28 to TRBJ2-7; D is ambiguous. With 8 bases removed from V and 2 bases from J, the gap between germline ends came to 22 bases. In germline, CDR1 is MDHEN, CDR2 SYDVKM. The CDR3 is made up of 16 amino acids. For the CDR3, the DNA is TGTGCCAGCCTATCGCTCAGGATTATCAGCCCCTACGAGCAGTACTTC. Its translation: CASLSLRIISPYEQYF.

This clone was seen once. The chain employs TRBV28 and TRBJ2-1, with 7 bases identical to TRBD2. With V trimmed by 4 bases and J by 5 bases, 8 bases remained unmatched. Germline CDR1 MDHEN, CDR2 SYDVKM. The CDR3 totals 15 residues. CDR3 region: CASSSSAGQHNEQFF. The CDR3 DNA follows: TGTGCCAGCAGTTCATCAGCGGGGCAACACAATGAGCAGTTCTTC.

There are a few counts of this clone. This rearrangement joins TRBV11-3 to TRBJ2-7; 8 bases line up with TRBD1. The CDR3 runs to 15 residues. CDR1 is SGHNT, CDR2 YENEEA, per germline. V trimming: 2 bases; J trimming: 5 bases; junction bases outside the gene matches: 8. CDR3 region: CASSLTGQGKHEQYF. The CDR3 DNA sequence: TGTGCCAGCAGCTTAACCGGACAGGGCAAGCACGAGCAGTACTTC.

This clone was recorded only once. V and J are TRBV20-1 and TRBJ2-1; 8 nucleotides agree with TRBD2. The trim removed 3 bases at V and 0 bases at J, leaving 4 bases unmatched. Germline lookup yields CDR1 DFQATT and CDR2 SNEGSKA (reference sequence). The CDR3 runs 15 residues. The CDR3 reads CSASLAGSSYNEQFF. The CDR3 DNA is TGCAGTGCTAGTTTAGCGGGGTCCTCCTACAATGAGCAGTTCTTC.

V gene TRBV19 combines with J gene TRBJ2-5; 13 bases align to TRBD2. Germline V gives CDR1 LNHDA, CDR2 SQIVND (reference sequence). The CDR3 length is 15 residues. V shed 3 bases, J shed 6 bases, and the junction held 4 bases outside the gene matches. The chain's CDR3 is CASSMTSGRLKTQYF. The CDR3, as DNA: TGTGCCAGTAGTATGACTAGCGGGAGGTTGAAGACCCAGTACTTC.

The chain links TRBV29-1 to TRBJ2-2, with TRBD2 identical over 8 bases. The CDR3 has 16 residues. Trimming took 4 bases from V and 0 from J; bases not matched to a gene: 7. Per the germline V gene, CDR1 is SQVTM and CDR2 is ANQGSEA. The CDR3 is CSVAERGLANTGELFF. DNA of the CDR3: TGCAGCGTTGCCGAACGGGGACTAGCGAACACCGGGGAGCTGTTTTTT.

The chain has TRBV6-5 and TRBJ2-7; 9 bases agree with TRBD2. With V trimmed by 5 bases and J by 0 bases, 2 bases remained unmatched. The CDR3 spans 14 residues. Germline V CDR1 and CDR2: MNHEY, SVGAGI. The DNA for the CDR3 is TGTGCCAGCAGTCAACTAGCGGGCTCCTACGAGCAGTACTTC. Translating gives CASSQLAGSYEQYF.

The rearrangement joins TRBV7-2 to TRBJ1-2, with D hard to call. Germline V gene data show CDR1 as SGHTA and CDR2 as FQGNSA. This CDR3 spans 14 amino acids. V was cut by 0 bases and J by 3 bases, with 8 bases left in between. CDR3 in amino acids: CASSLAPGDYGYTF. Written as DNA, the CDR3 is TGTGCCAGCAGCTTAGCGCCCGGGGACTATGGCTACACCTTC.

The chain couples TRBV9 to TRBJ2-7, with D maybe TRBD2 (6 bases). The CDR3 consists of 13 residues. Trimming removed 4 bases from V and 6 bases from J, with 14 bases in between. Per germline, CDR1 SGDLS and CDR2 YYNGEE. This CDR3 reads CASSSGGRSEQYF. CDR3 in DNA: TGTGCCAGCAGCTCTGGAGGGAGGAGCGAGCAGTACTTC.

This rearrangement joins TRBV7-8 to TRBJ2-7, with 8 bases aligning to TRBD2. V trimming: 5 bases; J trimming: 2 bases; junction bases outside the gene matches: 5. This CDR3 has 14 amino acids. Germline CDR1 reads SGHVS; CDR2 reads FQNEAQ. The CDR3 DNA follows: TGTGCCAGCAGCCCCGGGGGGGAGGCCTACGAGCAGTACTTC. Translating it yields CASSPGGEAYEQYF.

V is TRBV15 and J is TRBJ1-5; 7 bases are shared with TRBD1. CDR1 is LNHNV and CDR2 is YYDKDF in the germline V gene (reference sequence). The CDR3 is 17 amino acids. Trimming took 1 base from V and 3 from J; bases not matched to a gene: 9. The CDR3 coding sequence is TGTGCCACCAGCAGAGGAGCCCAGGGACAGAACAATCAGCCCCAGCATTTT. Translating gives CATSRGAQGQNNQPQHF.

CDR3: CASSTTGTSGGYEQYF. CDR3 sequence (DNA): TGTGCCAGCTCAACCACAGGGACTAGCGGGGGATACGAGCAGTACTTC. The V gene is TRBV18, the J gene TRBJ2-7; 14 bases fit TRBD2. Unmatched junction bases numbered 7, after V lost 5 bases and J lost 4 bases. CDR1 KGHSH and CDR2 LQKENI come from the germline V gene. The CDR3 length is 16 residues.

This chain links TRBV24-1 with TRBJ2-7; 9 bases line up with TRBD1. The CDR3 runs 13 residues. With V trimmed by 8 bases and J by 1 base, 2 bases remained unmatched. Germline V gene sequence: CDR1 KGHDR, CDR2 SFDVKD. The CDR3 DNA is TGTGCCACCAACGGGACAGGGTCCTACGAGCAGTACTTC. Amino acids: CATNGTGSYEQYF.

The chain joins TRBV28 to TRBJ1-4; 8 nucleotides align to TRBD1. Germline CDR1 MDHEN, CDR2 SYDVKM. The ends lost 10 bases at V and 8 bases at J; junction bases unmatched: 6. The CDR3 spans 12 residues. CDR3 in amino acids: CATRTGPEKLFF. Here the CDR3 DNA reads TGTGCCACCCGGACAGGGCCCGAAAAACTGTTTTTT.

This chain connects TRBV18 to TRBJ1-6; 7 bases match TRBD1. CDR1 is KGHSH and CDR2 is LQKENI in the germline V gene. With 2 bases clipped from V and 7 bases from J, the junction kept 11 bases outside the gene matches. This CDR3 has 17 residues. CDR3: CASSPARQGVANSPLHF. The DNA of the CDR3 is TGTGCCAGCTCACCAGCTAGACAGGGAGTAGCGAATTCACCCCTCCACTTT.

V gene TRBV28 combines with J gene TRBJ1-6; TRBD1 is a possible D gene (6 bases). From germline, CDR1 is MDHEN and CDR2 SYDVKM. Deletions cut 4 bases from V and 7 bases from J, with 17 bases between. This CDR3 spans 16 amino acids. CDR3 protein: CASSSLSGTLNSPLHF. CDR3 in DNA: TGTGCCAGCAGTTCCCTCTCCGGGACATTGAATTCACCCCTCCACTTT. Combining the CDR3 with reference TRBV28 and TRBJ1-6 gives the whole variable domain DVKVTQSSRYLVKRTGEKVFLECVQDMDHENMFWYRQDPGLGLRLIYFSYDVKMKEKGDIPEGYSVSREKKERFSLILESASTNQTSMYLCASSSLSGTLNSPLHFGNGTRLTVT.

The rearrangement joins TRBV7-3 to TRBJ2-2; D might be TRBD2 (6 bases). Germline V gene data show CDR1 as SGHTA and CDR2 as FQGTGA. V dropped 5 bases and J dropped 2 bases, with 15 bases sitting between them. This CDR3 is built from 16 residues. The CDR3 sequence is CASSAGTSSNTGELFF. As DNA, the CDR3 is TGTGCCAGCAGCGCTGGGACTTCTTCAAACACCGGGGAGCTGTTTTTT. Variable domain in full (rest from reference TRBV7-3 and TRBJ2-2): GAGVSQTPSNKVTEKGKYVELRCDPISGHTALYWYRQSLGQGPEFLIYFQGTGAADDSGLPNDRFFAVRPEGSVSTLKIQRTERGDSAVYLCASSAGTSSNTGELFFGEGSRLTVL.

This rearrangement joins TRBV11-2 to TRBJ2-3; the D gene is possibly TRBD1 (5 bases). Germline loops: CDR1 SGHAT, CDR2 FQNNGV. This CDR3 is 15 amino acids long. V lost 1 base, J lost 2 bases, and 10 bases lay in between. CDR3: CASSLVGVTTDTQYF. The CDR3 DNA sequence: TGTGCCAGCAGCTTAGTAGGGGTCACCACAGATACGCAGTATTTT. The variable domain in full, completed from reference TRBV11-2 and TRBJ2-3, reads EAGVAQSPRYKIIEKRQSVAFWCNPISGHATLYWYQQILGQGPKLLIQFQNNGVVDDSQLPKDRFSAERLKGVDSTLKIQPAKLEDSAVYLCASSLVGVTTDTQYFGPGTRLTVL.

The V and J genes are TRBV30 and TRBJ2-1; a possible D gene is TRBD2 (6 bases). Deletions cut 0 bases from V and 0 bases from J, with 12 bases between. The CDR3 covers 16 residues. Germline V gene data show CDR1 as GTSNPN and CDR2 as SVGIG (reference sequence). The CDR3 nucleotides are TGTGCCTGGAGTGTAATTGCCGGGGGCTCCTACAATGAGCAGTTCTTC. It is translated as CAWSVIAGGSYNEQFF.

The chain links TRBV7-6 to TRBJ2-7; D unresolved. In germline, CDR1 is SGHVS, CDR2 FNYEAQ. The V end lost 0 bases, the J end lost 4 bases, and 10 bases lay between the germline ends. CDR3 length: 14 residues. CDR3 nucleotide sequence: TGTGCCAGCAGCTTAGCGCAGAGGTCTTACGAGCAGTACTTC. Amino acid sequence: CASSLAQRSYEQYF.

This clone came up once. CDR3 bases: TGCGCCAGCAGCTGGGGGCGGGGGCCGTCCTCACCCCTCCACTTT. The encoded protein is CASSWGRGPSSPLHF. This chain connects TRBV5-1 to TRBJ1-6; weak D call: TRBD1 (6 bases). CDR3 length equals 15 residues. Germline values: CDR1 SGHRS, CDR2 YFSETQ. The V and J ends lost 3 bases and 10 bases respectively, with 17 bases between them.

J is TRBJ2-3 and V is TRBV6-4; D possibly corresponds to TRBD2 (6 bases). Trimming left V 5 bases short and J 0 bases short, with 6 bases between. From germline, CDR1 is MRHNA and CDR2 SNTAGT. There are 13 residues in the CDR3. The CDR3 nucleotides read TGTGCCAGCAGTAGCGGGAGCACAGATACGCAGTATTTT. Its translation: CASSSGSTDTQYF.

This chain links TRBV19 with TRBJ2-7, with 8 positions matching TRBD1. The CDR3 loop spans 15 amino acids. After removal of 2 bases from V and 11 bases from J, the junction contained 14 bases not matched to a gene. Germline assignment: CDR1 LNHDA and CDR2 SQIVND (reference sequence). CDR3 residues: CASSIPTLQQGVKYF. The CDR3 DNA is TGTGCCAGTAGTATACCAACCCTCCAACAGGGGGTAAAGTACTTC. The full variable domain, with the rest looked up from reference TRBV19 and TRBJ2-7, is DGGITQSPKYLFRKEGQNVTLSCEQNLNHDAMYWYRQDPGQGLRLIYYSQIVNDFQKGDIAEGYSVSREKKESFPLTVTSAQKNPTAFYLCASSIPTLQQGVKYFGPGTRLTVT.

This chain joins TRBV5-4 and TRBJ1-1; unclear D gene. Germline CDR1 and CDR2: SGHNT and YYREEE (reference sequence). CDR3 length equals 13 residues. V gave up 4 bases and J gave up 6 bases, with 13 bases separating them. CDR3 in amino acids: CASSVTGSSEAFF. The CDR3 DNA follows: TGTGCCAGCAGCGTTACGGGGTCCTCTGAAGCTTTCTTT. The variable domain in full, completed from reference TRBV5-4 and TRBJ1-1, reads ETGVTQSPTHLIKTRGQQVTLRCSSQSGHNTVSWYQQALGQGPQFIFQYYREEENGRGNFPPRFSGLQFPNYSSELNVNALELDDSALYLCASSVTGSSEAFFGQGTRLTVV.

This clone was seen just once. The chain employs TRBV10-2 and TRBJ1-1; the match to TRBD1 covers 8 bases. CDR3 length: 15 amino acids. The junction had 4 bases not matched to a gene; V was cut back by 3 bases and J by 1 base. Germline CDR1 and CDR2: WSHSY and SAAADI. CDR3 nucleotide sequence: TGCGCCAGCAGTGACCCCGACAGGGGGAACACTGAAGCTTTCTTT. Encoded protein: CASSDPDRGNTEAFF.

The chain combines TRBV4-3 with TRBJ2-7, with 8 bases aligning to TRBD1. J lost 3 bases, V lost 0 bases, and 4 bases had no gene match. This CDR3 region has 15 residues. Germline CDR1 and CDR2: LGHNA and YSLEER. This chain's CDR3 is CASSQEGQGNYEQYF. DNA of the CDR3: TGCGCCAGCAGCCAAGAAGGACAGGGAAACTACGAGCAGTACTTC.